Only a few counts were recorded for the clone carrying this TCR beta chain. PCR amplification relied on 60 Vbeta primers (plus 13 Jbeta primers). The method was immunoSEQ multiplex PCR; TCRdb's version includes in-frame clones alone and lacks a portion of them. The sample contains around 200,000 clones, around 88% of which appear only once. The germline V gene encodes CDR1 LNHDA and CDR2 SQIVND (reference sequence). This CDR3 region has 14 residues. V dropped 3 bases and J dropped 4 bases, with 11 bases sitting between them. This entry is derived from a study of cytomegalovirus exposure and HLA in healthy donors.

This TCR was sampled from a woman in her 30s in good health and CMV-seronegative. Sequencing used PBMCs. V gene TRBV19 combines with J gene TRBJ2-3; D is possibly TRBD2 (6 bases). The CDR3: CASSIVSSADTQYF. In nucleotides, the CDR3 is TGTGCCAGTAGTATTGTGTCTAGCGCAGATACGCAGTATTTT.